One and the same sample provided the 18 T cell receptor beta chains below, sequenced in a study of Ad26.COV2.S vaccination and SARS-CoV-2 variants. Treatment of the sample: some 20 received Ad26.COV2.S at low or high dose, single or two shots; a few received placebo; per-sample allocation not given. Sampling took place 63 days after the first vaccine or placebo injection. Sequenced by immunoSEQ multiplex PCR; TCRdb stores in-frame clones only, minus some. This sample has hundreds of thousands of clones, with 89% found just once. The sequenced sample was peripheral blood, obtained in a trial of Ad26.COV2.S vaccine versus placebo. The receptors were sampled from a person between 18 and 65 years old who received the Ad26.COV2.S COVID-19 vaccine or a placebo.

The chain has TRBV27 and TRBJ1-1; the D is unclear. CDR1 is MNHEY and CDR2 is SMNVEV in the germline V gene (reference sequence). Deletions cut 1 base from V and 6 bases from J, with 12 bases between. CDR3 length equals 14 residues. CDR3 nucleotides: TGTGCCAGCAGTTTATGGGAGGGTTCTGCTGAAGCTTTCTTT. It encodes CASSLWEGSAEAFF.

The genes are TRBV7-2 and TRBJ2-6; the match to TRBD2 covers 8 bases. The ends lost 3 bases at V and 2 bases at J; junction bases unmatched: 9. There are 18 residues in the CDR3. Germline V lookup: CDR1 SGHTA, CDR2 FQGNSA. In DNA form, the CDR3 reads TGTGCCAGCAGCTTCGCGGGGGGACAATCAGCTGGGGCCAACGTCCTGACTTTC. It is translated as CASSFAGGQSAGANVLTF.

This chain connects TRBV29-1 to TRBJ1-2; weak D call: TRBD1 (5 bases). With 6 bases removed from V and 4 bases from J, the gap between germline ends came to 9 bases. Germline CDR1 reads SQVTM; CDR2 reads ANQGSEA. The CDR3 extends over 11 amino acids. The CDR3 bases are TGCAGCGTGCCCAGGGCCTATGGCTACACCTTC. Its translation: CSVPRAYGYTF.

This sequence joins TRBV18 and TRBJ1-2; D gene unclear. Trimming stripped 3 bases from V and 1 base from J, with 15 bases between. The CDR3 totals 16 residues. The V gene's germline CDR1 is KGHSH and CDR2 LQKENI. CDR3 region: CASSPGSTYFNYGYTF. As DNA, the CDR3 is TGTGCCAGCTCACCCGGCAGTACCTACTTTAACTATGGCTACACCTTC.

The CDR3 region is CASSRIGAKNIQYF. The CDR3 DNA reads as TGTGCCAGCAGCAGGATAGGGGCCAAAAACATTCAGTACTTC. The chain employs TRBV21-1 and TRBJ2-4. TRBV21-1 is designated a pseudogene. CDR3 size: 14 residues.

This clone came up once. CDR3 in DNA: TGTGCCAGCAGTTTGACAGGAACTGGAAACACCATATATTTT. Its protein is CASSLTGTGNTIYF. The chain carries TRBV27 and TRBJ1-3, with D perhaps matching TRBD1 (6 bases). The CDR3 runs 14 residues. The V gene lost 3 bases and the J gene lost 2 bases, with 8 bases spanning the gap. Per germline, CDR1 MNHEY and CDR2 SMNVEV (reference sequence).

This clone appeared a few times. In nucleotides, the CDR3 is TGTGCCAGCAGCCACCGTCAGGCACAAAATGAAAAACTGTTTTTT. Translation gives CASSHRQAQNEKLFF. The genes are TRBV3-1 (or the pseudogene TRBV3-2) and TRBJ1-4, with D unresolved. Germline V gene lookup returns CDR1 LGHDT and CDR2 YNNKEL (reference sequence). The CDR3 is made up of 15 amino acids. V shed 3 bases and J shed 5 bases, with 13 bases lying between them.

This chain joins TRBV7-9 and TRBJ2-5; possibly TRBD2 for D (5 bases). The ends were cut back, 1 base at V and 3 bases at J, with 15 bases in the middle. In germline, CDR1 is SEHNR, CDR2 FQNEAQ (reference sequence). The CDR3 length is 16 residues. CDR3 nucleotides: TGTGCCAGCAGCTTAGGGATGACAACTAGAGAAGAGACCCAGTACTTC. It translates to CASSLGMTTREETQYF.

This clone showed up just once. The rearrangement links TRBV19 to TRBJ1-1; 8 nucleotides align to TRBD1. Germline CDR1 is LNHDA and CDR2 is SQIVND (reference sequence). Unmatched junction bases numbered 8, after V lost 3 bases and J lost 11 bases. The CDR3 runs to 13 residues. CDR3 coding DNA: TGTGCCAGTAGTATTACTGGACAGGGATCGGCTTTCTTT. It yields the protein CASSITGQGSAFF.

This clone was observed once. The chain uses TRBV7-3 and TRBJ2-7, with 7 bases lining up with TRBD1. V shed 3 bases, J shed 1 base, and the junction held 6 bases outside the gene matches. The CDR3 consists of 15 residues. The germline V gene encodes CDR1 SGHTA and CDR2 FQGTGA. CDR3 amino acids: CASSFDRERSYEQYF. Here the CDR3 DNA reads TGTGCCAGCAGCTTCGACAGGGAGAGGTCCTACGAGCAGTACTTC.

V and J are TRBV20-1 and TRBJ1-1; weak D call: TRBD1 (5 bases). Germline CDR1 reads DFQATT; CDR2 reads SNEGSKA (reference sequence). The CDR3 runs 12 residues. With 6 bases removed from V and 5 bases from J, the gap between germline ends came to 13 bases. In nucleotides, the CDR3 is TGCAGTGCCAGTAGGGGTTGGACTGAAGCTTTCTTT. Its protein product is CSASRGWTEAFF.

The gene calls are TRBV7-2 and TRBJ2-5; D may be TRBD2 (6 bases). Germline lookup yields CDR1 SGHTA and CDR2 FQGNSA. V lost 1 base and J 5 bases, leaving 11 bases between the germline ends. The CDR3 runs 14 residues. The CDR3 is CASSLELARETQYF. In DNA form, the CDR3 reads TGTGCCAGCAGCTTAGAACTAGCCCGGGAGACCCAGTACTTC.

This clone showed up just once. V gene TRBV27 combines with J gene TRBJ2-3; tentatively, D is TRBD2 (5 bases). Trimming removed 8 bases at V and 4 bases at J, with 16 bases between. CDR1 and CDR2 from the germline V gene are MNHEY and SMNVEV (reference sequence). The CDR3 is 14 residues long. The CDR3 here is CASARRGGSDTQYF. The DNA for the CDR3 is TGTGCCAGCGCTCGACGAGGAGGCTCAGATACGCAGTATTTT.

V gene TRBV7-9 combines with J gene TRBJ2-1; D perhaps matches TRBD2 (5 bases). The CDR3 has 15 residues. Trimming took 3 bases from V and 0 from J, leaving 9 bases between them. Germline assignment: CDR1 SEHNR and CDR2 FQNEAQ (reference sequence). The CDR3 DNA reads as TGTGCCAGCAGCTTTCCGGGGAGCTCCTACAATGAGCAGTTCTTC. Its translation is CASSFPGSSYNEQFF.

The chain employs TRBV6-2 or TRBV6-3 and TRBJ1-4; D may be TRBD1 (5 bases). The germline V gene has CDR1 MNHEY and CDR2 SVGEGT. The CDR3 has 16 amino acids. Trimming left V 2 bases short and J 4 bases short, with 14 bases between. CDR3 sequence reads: CASSYQGEDDNEKLFF. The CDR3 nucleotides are TGTGCCAGCAGTTACCAGGGAGAGGATGATAATGAAAAACTGTTTTTT.

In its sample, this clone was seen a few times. CDR3 bases: TGTGCCAGCAGCTTGAGGACAGGGACGTACTTC. Its translation: CASSLRTGTYF. The J gene is TRBJ2-7, the V gene TRBV5-8, with 8 nucleotides matching TRBD1. The CDR3 consists of 11 residues. The junction had 3 bases not matched to a gene; V was cut back by 1 base and J by 12 bases. Per germline, CDR1 SGHTS and CDR2 YDEGEE. The complete variable domain, with remaining parts taken from reference TRBV5-8 and TRBJ2-7, reads EAGVTQSPTHLIKTRGQQATLRCSPISGHTSVYWYQQALGLGLQFLLWYDEGEERNRGNFPPRFSGRQFPNYSSELNVNALELEDSALYLCASSLRTGTYFGPGTRLTVT.

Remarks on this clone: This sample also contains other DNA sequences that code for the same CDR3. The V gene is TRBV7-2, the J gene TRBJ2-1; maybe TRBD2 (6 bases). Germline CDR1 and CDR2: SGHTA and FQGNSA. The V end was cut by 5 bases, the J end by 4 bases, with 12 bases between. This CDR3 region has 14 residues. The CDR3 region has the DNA TGTGCCAGCAGCCCGGACCGGGGGTACAATGAGCAGTTCTTC. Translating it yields CASSPDRGYNEQFF.

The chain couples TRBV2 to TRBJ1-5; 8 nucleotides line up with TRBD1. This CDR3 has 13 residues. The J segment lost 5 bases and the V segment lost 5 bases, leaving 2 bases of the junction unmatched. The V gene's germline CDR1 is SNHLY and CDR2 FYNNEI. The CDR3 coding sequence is TGTGCCAGCAGTTTGGGACAGGATCAGCCCCAGCATTTT. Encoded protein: CASSLGQDQPQHF.